This TCR beta chain was found in a study of control samples from healthy donors and cancer patients (dated by TCRdb to about 2020). Libraries were built with the immunoSEQ multiplex PCR assay. Sourced from immuneACCESS, this table was stored by TCRdb with only in-frame sequences that have V and J called. A share of the clones is absent; for the studies checked, an unresolved V gene accounts for under half, and the remainder has no known explanation. The sample table shows 110,000 or so clones, and approximately 82% are seen once. The ten largest make up approximately 7% of the sample. A remark on this clone: It has no known antigen specificity. No clone much larger than this one lies a single base away; base qualities are absent.

The source of this sequence is a man aged 18 to 29 in good health. Sequenced sample: blood.

At the DNA level, the sequence is TGCGCCAGCAGCGGGAGGATAGCGACGGGACTAGCTGTCTACGAGCAGTACTTC. Protein translation: CASSGRIATGLAVYEQYF. This chain is built from TRBV5-1 and TRBJ2-7; TRBD2 agrees with 9 junctional bases. Here V drops 4 bases and J drops 3 bases, and the junction holds 17 bases not matched to any gene. In the germline V gene, CDR1 corresponds to SGHRS and CDR2 to YFSETQ. Measured from the cysteine to the phenylalanine, the CDR3 is 18 residues long. Solely the CDR3 DNA is kept, with 54 bases framed from the first base. Full variable domain (CDR3 extended with the reference TRBV5-1 and TRBJ2-7 proteins): KAGVTQTPRYLIKTRGQQVTLSCSPISGHRSVSWYQQTPGQGLQFLFEYFSETQRNKGNFPGRFSGRQFSNSRSEMNVSTLELGDSALYLCASSGRIATGLAVYEQYFGPGTRLTVT.